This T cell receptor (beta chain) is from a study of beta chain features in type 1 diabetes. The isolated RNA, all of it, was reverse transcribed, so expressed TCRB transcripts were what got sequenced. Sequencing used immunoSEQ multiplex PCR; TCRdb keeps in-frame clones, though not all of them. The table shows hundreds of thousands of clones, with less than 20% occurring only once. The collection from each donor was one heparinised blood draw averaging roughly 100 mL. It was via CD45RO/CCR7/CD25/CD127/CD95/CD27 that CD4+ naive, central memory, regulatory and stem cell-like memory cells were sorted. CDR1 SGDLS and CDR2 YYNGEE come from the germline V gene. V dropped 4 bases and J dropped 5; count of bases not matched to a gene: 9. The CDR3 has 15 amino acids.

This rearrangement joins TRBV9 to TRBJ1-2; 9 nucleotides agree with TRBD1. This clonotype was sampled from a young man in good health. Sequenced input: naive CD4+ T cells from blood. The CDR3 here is CASSSRQGDRYGYTF. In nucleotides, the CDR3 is TGTGCCAGCAGCTCCCGACAGGGGGATCGGTATGGCTACACCTTC.